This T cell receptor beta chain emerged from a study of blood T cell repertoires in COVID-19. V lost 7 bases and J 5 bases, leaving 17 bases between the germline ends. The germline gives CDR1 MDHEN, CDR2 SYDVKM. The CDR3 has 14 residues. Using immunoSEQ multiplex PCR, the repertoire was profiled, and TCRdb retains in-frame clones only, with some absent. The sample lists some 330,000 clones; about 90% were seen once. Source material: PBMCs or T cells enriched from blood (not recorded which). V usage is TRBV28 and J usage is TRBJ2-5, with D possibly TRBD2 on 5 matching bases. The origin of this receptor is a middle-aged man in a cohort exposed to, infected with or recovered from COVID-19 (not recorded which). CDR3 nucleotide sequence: TGTGCCAGCACCCGTACATCGACGGGGGAGACCCAGTACTTC. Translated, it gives CASTRTSTGETQYF.